This T cell receptor (beta chain) was captured in a study of CD8 T cells in Susac syndrome. Findings of the study overall: In Susac patients, clonal expansion was not detected in CD4+ cells.

Turning to this clonotype: Its cognate antigen is unknown.

It was with random hexamers that 0.5 to 1 ug RNA was reverse transcribed. Across 54 Vbeta and 13 Jbeta, immunoSEQ multiplex PCR amplified TCR beta CDR3. MiXCR, applied by TCRdb to the immunoSEQ multiplex PCR reads, yields one record per CDR3 protein. Of about 170,000 distinct CDR3 sequences detected, approximately 95% appear once; the ten largest clones hold about 0.13%. From blood CD8+ and CD4+ T cells, TCR beta sequences were generated. Patients with Susac syndrome fulfilled recently defined diagnostic criteria for definite or probable disease. This TCR derives from a human donor with Susac syndrome. Sample: CD4+ T cells from PBMCs.

The CDR3 loop is CASSLMGASEKLFF. CDR3 bases: TGCGCCAGCAGCCTGATGGGGGCTAGTGAAAAACTGTTTTTT. The J gene is TRBJ1-4, the V gene TRBV5-1; perhaps TRBD1 as D (6 bases). CDR1 and CDR2 (germline): SGHRS, YFSETQ. V lost 4 bases to trimming and J lost 7 bases, with 14 bases between them. The CDR3 contains 14 residues.